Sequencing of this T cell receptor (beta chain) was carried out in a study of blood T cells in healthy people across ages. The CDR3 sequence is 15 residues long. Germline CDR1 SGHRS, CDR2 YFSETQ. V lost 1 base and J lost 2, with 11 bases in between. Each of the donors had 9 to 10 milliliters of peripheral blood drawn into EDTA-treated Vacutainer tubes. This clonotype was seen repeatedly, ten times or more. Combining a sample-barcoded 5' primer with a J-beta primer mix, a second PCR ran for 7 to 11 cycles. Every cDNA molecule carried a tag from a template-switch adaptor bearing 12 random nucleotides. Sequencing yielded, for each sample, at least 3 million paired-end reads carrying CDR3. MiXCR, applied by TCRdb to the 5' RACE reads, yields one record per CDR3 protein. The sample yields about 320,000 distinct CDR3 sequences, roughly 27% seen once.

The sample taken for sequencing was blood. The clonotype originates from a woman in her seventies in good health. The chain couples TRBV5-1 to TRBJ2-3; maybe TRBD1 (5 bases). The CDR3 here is CASSLSWGFTDTQYF. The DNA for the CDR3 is TGCGCCAGCAGCTTGTCCTGGGGCTTCACAGATACGCAGTATTTT. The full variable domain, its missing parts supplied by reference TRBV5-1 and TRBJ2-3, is KAGVTQTPRYLIKTRGQQVTLSCSPISGHRSVSWYQQTPGQGLQFLFEYFSETQRNKGNFPGRFSGRQFSNSRSEMNVSTLELGDSALYLCASSLSWGFTDTQYFGPGTRLTVL.